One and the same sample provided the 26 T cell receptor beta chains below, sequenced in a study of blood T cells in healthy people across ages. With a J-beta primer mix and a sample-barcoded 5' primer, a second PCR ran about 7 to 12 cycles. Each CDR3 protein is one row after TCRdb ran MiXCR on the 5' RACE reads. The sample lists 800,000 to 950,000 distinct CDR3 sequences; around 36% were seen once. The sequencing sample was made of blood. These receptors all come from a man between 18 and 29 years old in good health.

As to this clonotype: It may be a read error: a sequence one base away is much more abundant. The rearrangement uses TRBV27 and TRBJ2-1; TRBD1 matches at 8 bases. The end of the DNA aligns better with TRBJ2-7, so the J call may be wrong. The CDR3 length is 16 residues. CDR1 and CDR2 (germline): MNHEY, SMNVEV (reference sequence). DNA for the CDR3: TGTGCCAGCAGCTGGGGACAGGCCATCTCCTACAATGAGCAGTACTTC. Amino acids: CASSWGQAISYNEQYF.

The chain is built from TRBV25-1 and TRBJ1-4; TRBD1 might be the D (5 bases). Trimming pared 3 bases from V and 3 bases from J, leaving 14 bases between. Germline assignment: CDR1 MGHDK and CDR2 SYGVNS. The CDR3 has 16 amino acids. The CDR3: CASSDPVQGSNEKLFF. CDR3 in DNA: TGTGCCAGCAGTGATCCTGTGCAGGGTTCTAATGAAAAACTGTTTTTT.

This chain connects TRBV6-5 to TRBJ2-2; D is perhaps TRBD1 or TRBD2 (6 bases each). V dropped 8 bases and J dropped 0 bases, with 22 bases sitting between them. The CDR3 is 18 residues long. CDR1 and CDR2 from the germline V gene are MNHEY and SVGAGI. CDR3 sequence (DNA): TGTGCCAGCGGGTACATTGGAGGGGGAGTAACGAACACCGGGGAGCTGTTTTTT. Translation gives CASGYIGGGVTNTGELFF.

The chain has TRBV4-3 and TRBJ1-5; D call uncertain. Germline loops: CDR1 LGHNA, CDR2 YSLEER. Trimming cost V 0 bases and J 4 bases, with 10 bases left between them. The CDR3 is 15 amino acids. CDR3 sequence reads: CASSQDSGVNQPQHF. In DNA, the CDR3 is TGCGCCAGCAGCCAAGACTCAGGAGTAAATCAGCCCCAGCATTTT.

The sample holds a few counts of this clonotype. The CDR3 sequence: CSATTIGGLGNPQHF. Written as DNA, the CDR3 is TGCAGTGCAACGACCATAGGGGGGTTGGGTAACCCCCAGCATTTT. The V call is TRBV20-1, the J call TRBJ1-5; a possible D gene is TRBD1 (6 bases). The CDR3 totals 15 residues. CDR1 is DFQATT, CDR2 SNEGSKA, per germline (reference sequence). Trimming took 6 bases from V and 10 from J, leaving 25 bases between them.

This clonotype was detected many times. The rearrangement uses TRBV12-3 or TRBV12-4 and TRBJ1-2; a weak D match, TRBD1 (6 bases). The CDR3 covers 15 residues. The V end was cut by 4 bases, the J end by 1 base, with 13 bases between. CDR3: CASSSTRTVNYGYTF. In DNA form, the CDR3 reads TGTGCCAGCAGTTCCACTCGGACAGTTAACTATGGCTACACCTTC.

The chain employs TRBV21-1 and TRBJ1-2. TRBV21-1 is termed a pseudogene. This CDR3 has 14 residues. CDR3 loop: CASSYSRSYYGYTF. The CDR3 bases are TGTGCCAGCAGCTACAGCCGCTCATACTATGGCTACACCTTC.

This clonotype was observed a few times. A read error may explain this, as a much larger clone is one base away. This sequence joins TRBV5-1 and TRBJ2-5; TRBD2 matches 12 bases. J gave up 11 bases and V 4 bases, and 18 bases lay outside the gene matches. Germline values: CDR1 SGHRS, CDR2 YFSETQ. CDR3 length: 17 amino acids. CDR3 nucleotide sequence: TGCGCCAGCAGCGCCGATCCTAGCGGGGGGGCGATACATGAGCAGTACTTC. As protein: CASSADPSGGAIHEQYF.

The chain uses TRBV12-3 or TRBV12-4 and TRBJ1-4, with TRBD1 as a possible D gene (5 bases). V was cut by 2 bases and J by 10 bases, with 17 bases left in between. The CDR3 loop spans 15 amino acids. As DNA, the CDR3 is TGTGCCAGCAGTTTATTAACCGGGGCTACGGCAAAACTGTTTTTT. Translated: CASSLLTGATAKLFF.

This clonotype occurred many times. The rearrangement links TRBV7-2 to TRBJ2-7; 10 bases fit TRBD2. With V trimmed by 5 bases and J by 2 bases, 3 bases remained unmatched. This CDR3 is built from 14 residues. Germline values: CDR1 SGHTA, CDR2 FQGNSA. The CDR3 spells CASSVSGGPYEQYF. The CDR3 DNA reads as TGTGCCAGCAGCGTTAGCGGGGGGCCCTACGAGCAGTACTTC.

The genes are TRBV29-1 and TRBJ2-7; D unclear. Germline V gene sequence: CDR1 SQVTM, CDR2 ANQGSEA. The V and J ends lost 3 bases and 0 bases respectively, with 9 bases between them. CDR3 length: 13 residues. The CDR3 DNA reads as TGCAGCGTTGATGGCCAGAGCTCCTACGAGCAGTACTTC. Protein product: CSVDGQSSYEQYF.

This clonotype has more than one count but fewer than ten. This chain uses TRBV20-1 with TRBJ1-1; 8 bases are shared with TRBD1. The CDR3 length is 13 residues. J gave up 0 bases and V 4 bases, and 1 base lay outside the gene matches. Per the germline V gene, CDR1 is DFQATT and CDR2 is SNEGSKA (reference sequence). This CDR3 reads CSATGQVNTEAFF. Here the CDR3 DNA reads TGCAGTGCTACGGGACAGGTGAACACTGAAGCTTTCTTT.

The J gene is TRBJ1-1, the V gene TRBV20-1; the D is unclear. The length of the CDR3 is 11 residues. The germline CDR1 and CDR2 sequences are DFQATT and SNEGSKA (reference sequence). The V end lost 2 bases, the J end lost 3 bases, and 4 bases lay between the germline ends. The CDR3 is CSARQDTEAFF. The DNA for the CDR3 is TGCAGTGCTAGACAGGACACTGAAGCTTTCTTT.

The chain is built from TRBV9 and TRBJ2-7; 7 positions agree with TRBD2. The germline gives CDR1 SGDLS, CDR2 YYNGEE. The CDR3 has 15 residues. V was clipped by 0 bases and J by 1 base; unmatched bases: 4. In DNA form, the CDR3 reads TGTGCCAGCAGCGTAGCTCTAGCGGATTCCTACGAGCAGTACTTC. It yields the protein CASSVALADSYEQYF. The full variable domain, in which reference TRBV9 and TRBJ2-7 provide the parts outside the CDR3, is DSGVTQTPKHLITATGQRVTLRCSPRSGDLSVYWYQQSLDQGLQFLIQYYNGEERAKGNILERFSAQQFPDLHSELNLSSLELGDSALYFCASSVALADSYEQYFGPGTRLTVT.

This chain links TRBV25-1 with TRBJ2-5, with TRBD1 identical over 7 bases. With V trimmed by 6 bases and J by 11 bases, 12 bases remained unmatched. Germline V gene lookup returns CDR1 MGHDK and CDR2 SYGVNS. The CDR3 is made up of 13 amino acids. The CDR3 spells CASSRDSSYQQYF. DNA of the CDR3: TGTGCCAGCAGCCGGGACAGCTCCTACCAGCAGTACTTC. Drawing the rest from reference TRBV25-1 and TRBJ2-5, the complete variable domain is EADIYQTPRYLVIGTGKKITLECSQTMGHDKMYWYQQDPGMELHLIHYSYGVNSTEKGDLSSESTVSRIRTEHFPLTLESARPSHTSQYLCASSRDSSYQQYFGPGTRLLVL.

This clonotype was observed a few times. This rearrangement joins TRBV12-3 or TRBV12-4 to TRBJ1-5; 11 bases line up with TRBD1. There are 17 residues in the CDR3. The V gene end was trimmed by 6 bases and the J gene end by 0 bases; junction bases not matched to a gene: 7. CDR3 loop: CASRWDRGTYSNQPQHF. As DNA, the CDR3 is TGTGCCAGCAGGTGGGACAGGGGGACCTATAGCAATCAGCCCCAGCATTTT.

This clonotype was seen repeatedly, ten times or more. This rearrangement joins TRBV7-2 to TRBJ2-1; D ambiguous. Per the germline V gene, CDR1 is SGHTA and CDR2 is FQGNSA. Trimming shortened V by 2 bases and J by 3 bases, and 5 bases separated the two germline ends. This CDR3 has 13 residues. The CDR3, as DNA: TGTGCCAGCAGCTTACAGAACTACAATGAGCAGTTCTTC. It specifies CASSLQNYNEQFF.

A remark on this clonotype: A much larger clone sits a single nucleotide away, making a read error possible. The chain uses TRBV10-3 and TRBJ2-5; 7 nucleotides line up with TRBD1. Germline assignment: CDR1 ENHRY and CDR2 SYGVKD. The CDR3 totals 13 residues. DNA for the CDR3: TGTGACATCAGACCAACAGGGGAAGAGACCCAGTACTTC. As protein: CDIRPTGEETQYF.

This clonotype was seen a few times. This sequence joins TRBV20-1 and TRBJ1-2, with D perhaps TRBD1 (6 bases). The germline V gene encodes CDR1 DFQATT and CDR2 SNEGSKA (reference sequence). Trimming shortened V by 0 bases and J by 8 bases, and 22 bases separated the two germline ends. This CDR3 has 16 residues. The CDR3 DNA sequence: TGCAGTGCTAGAGATCGAGTAGGGGACACGGGCCGAGGCTACACCTTC. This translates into CSARDRVGDTGRGYTF.

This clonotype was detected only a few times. CDR3 DNA: TGTGCCAGCAGCAAGCGGGAGGGCAATCAGCCCCAGCATTTT. Translating it yields CASSKREGNQPQHF. This chain connects TRBV5-6 to TRBJ1-5, with D hard to call. The CDR3 has 14 amino acids. Germline assignment: CDR1 SGHDT and CDR2 YYEEEE. The V gene lost 4 bases and the J gene lost 2 bases, with 10 bases spanning the gap.

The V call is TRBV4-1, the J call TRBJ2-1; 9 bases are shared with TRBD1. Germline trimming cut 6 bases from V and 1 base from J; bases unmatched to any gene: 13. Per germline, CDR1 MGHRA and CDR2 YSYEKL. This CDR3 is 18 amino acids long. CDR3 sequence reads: CASSFRDRVQRSYNEQFF. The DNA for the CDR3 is TGCGCCAGCAGTTTCCGGGACAGGGTTCAACGTTCCTACAATGAGCAGTTCTTC.

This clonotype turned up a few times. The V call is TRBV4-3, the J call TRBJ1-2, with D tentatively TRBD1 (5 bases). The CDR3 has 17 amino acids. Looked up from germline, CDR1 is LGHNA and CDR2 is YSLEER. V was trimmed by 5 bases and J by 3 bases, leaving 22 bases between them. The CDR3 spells CASSGQYSGLGDYGYTF. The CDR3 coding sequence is TGCGCCAGCAGCGGACAATACTCTGGCCTAGGGGACTATGGCTACACCTTC.

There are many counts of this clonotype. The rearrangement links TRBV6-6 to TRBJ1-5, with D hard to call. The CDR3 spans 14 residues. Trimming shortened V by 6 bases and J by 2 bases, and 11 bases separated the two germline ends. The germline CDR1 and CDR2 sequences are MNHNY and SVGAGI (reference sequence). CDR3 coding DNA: TGTGCCAGCAGAACAGAGGGCGGCAATCAGCCCCAGCATTTT. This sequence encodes CASRTEGGNQPQHF.

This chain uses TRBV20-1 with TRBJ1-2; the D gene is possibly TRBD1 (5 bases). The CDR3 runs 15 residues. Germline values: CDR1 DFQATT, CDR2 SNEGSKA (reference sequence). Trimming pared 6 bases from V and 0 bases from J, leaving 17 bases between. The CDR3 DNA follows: TGCAGTGCCGAGGCAGGGAGGGAAGCTAACTATGGCTACACCTTC. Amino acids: CSAEAGREANYGYTF.

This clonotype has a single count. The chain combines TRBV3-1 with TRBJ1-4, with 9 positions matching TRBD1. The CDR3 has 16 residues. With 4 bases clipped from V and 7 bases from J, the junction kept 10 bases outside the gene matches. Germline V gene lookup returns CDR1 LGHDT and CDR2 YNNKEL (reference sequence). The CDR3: CASSPPTATGGEKLFF. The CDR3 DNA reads TGTGCCAGCAGCCCACCGACCGCGACAGGGGGTGAAAAACTGTTTTTT. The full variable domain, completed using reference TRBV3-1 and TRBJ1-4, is DTAVSQTPKYLVTQMGNDKSIKCEQNLGHDTMYWYKQDSKKFLKIMFSYNNKELIINETVPNRFSPKSPDKAHLNLHINSLELGDSAVYFCASSPPTATGGEKLFFGSGTQLSVL.

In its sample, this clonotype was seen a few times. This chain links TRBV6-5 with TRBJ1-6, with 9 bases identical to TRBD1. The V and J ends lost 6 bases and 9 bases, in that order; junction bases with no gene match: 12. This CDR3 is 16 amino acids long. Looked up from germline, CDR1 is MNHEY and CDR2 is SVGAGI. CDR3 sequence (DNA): TGTGCCAGCAGCCGAGCCACCGGGACAGGGCTTTCACCCCTCCACTTT. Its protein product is CASSRATGTGLSPLHF.